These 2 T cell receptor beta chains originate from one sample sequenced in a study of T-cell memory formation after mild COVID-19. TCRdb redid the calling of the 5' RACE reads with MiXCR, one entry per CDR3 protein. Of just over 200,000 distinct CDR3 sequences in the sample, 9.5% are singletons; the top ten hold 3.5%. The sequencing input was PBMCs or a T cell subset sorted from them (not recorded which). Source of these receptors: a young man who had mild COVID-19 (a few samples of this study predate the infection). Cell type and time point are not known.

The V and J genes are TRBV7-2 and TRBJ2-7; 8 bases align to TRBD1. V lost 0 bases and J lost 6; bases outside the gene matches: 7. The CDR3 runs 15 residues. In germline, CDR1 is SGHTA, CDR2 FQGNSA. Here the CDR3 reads CASSLAQRTGFEQYF. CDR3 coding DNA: TGTGCCAGCAGCTTAGCGCAGCGGACAGGGTTCGAGCAGTACTTC.

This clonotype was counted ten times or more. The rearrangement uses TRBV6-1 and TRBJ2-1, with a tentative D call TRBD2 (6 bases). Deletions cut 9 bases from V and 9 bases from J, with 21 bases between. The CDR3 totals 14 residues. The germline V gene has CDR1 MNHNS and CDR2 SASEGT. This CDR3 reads CASSSSDRRGEQFF. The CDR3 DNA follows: TGTGCCAGTTCATCATCCGACCGGCGGGGTGAGCAGTTCTTC.